These 21 T cell receptor beta chains originate from one sample sequenced in a study of T cell responses to AZD1222 COVID-19 vaccine. Generated by immunoSEQ multiplex PCR, the TCRdb table keeps only in-frame clones and is missing some. The data contain about 150,000 clones, 90% of them singletons. The sequencing here drew on peripheral blood, taken 28 days after the second AZD1222 dose. The receptors were gathered from an adult who received the AZD1222 COVID-19 vaccine.

V usage is TRBV5-6 and J usage is TRBJ1-2, with D tentatively TRBD1 (5 bases). Per the germline V gene, CDR1 is SGHDT and CDR2 is YYEEEE. V gave up 1 base and J gave up 1 base, with 11 bases separating them. The CDR3 is made up of 15 amino acids. CDR3 residues: CASSLRGAGNYGYTF. The CDR3 DNA reads as TGTGCCAGCAGCTTGAGGGGCGCCGGTAACTATGGCTACACCTTC.

V gene TRBV27 combines with J gene TRBJ2-2; 8 bases map to TRBD2. In germline, CDR1 is MNHEY, CDR2 SMNVEV (reference sequence). There are 14 residues in the CDR3. Unmatched junction bases numbered 7, after V lost 6 bases and J lost 7 bases. The CDR3 DNA sequence: TGTGCCAGCAGCCCAGCGGGAGAGATCGGGGAGCTGTTTTTT. It is translated as CASSPAGEIGELFF.

V is TRBV3-1 (or the pseudogene TRBV3-2) and J is TRBJ2-1; tentatively, D is TRBD2 (5 bases). This CDR3 is built from 16 residues. Trimming stripped 1 base from V and 0 bases from J, with 10 bases between. The germline CDR1 and CDR2 sequences are LGHDT and YNNKEL (reference sequence). The CDR3 region has the DNA TGTGCCAGCAGCCAAGGGAGCGGCTTCTCCTACAATGAGCAGTTCTTC. Its translation is CASSQGSGFSYNEQFF.

V gene TRBV5-1 combines with J gene TRBJ1-1, with 9 bases fitting TRBD1. The CDR3 is 15 residues long. Per germline, CDR1 SGHRS and CDR2 YFSETQ. V was clipped by 6 bases and J by 5 bases; unmatched bases: 11. CDR3 sequence (DNA): TGCGCCAGCACCCTACAGGGGGCGCCCAGGACTGAAGCTTTCTTT. As protein: CASTLQGAPRTEAFF.

CDR3 sequence reads: CASELNYGYTF. DNA of the CDR3: TGTGCCAGCGAGCTGAACTATGGCTACACCTTC. The V gene is TRBV6-5, the J gene TRBJ1-2; D unclear. This CDR3 comprises 11 residues. CDR1 MNHEY and CDR2 SVGAGI come from the germline V gene. The V end lost 8 bases, the J end lost 2 bases, and 6 bases lay between the germline ends.

The V and J genes are TRBV19 and TRBJ2-7, with TRBD2 matching over 11 bases. In germline, CDR1 is LNHDA, CDR2 SQIVND (reference sequence). V gave up 5 bases and J gave up 6 bases; unmatched junction bases: 9. The CDR3 consists of 15 residues. The CDR3 reads CASSPQLAGVGEQYF. CDR3 DNA: TGTGCCAGTAGTCCCCAACTAGCGGGAGTGGGCGAGCAGTACTTC.

The rearrangement links TRBV5-1 to TRBJ2-7; a weak D match, TRBD1 (6 bases). This CDR3 is built from 15 residues. Trimming cost V 5 bases and J 3 bases, with 18 bases left between them. In germline, CDR1 is SGHRS, CDR2 YFSETQ. DNA of the CDR3: TGCGCCAGCAGACCTACCTGGGACATTCGCTACGAGCAGTACTTC. Encoded protein: CASRPTWDIRYEQYF.

A single count supports this clone. This chain uses TRBV2 with TRBJ1-4, with D maybe TRBD1 (5 bases). Trimming shortened V by 6 bases and J by 13 bases, and 21 bases separated the two germline ends. The CDR3 totals 14 residues. Germline V gives CDR1 SNHLY, CDR2 FYNNEI. The CDR3 sequence: CASSQTGLPRGLFF. The CDR3 DNA sequence: TGTGCCAGCAGCCAAACCGGGCTCCCGAGGGGACTGTTTTTT.

This chain joins TRBV2 and TRBJ2-7, with 11 bases fitting TRBD1. The CDR3 has 16 amino acids. V dropped 6 bases and J dropped 5; count of bases not matched to a gene: 12. CDR1 SNHLY and CDR2 FYNNEI come from the germline V gene. The DNA for the CDR3 is TGTGCCAGCAGAACAGAGAGGACAGGGGGCACCAACGAGCAGTACTTC. It specifies CASRTERTGGTNEQYF.

The gene calls are TRBV3-1 (or the pseudogene TRBV3-2) and TRBJ2-7, with D unresolved. Trimming shortened V by 1 base and J by 2 bases, and 6 bases separated the two germline ends. Germline V gene data show CDR1 as LGHDT and CDR2 as YNNKEL (reference sequence). CDR3 length: 13 residues. DNA of the CDR3: TGTGCCAGCAGCCAAGGTGCCGCCTACGAGCAGTACTTC. It encodes CASSQGAAYEQYF.

This clone was detected only once. V is TRBV11-1 and J is TRBJ2-7; a possible D gene is TRBD2 (6 bases). The CDR3 totals 15 residues. Germline lookup yields CDR1 SGHAT and CDR2 FQDESV (reference sequence). Trimming took 5 bases from V and 0 from J, leaving 14 bases between them. The CDR3: CASSLQDGSSYEQYF. The CDR3 DNA is TGTGCCAGCAGCCTTCAGGACGGGAGCTCCTACGAGCAGTACTTC. Supplemented by reference TRBV11-1 and TRBJ2-7, the full variable domain reads EAEVAQSPRYKITEKSQAVAFWCDPISGHATLYWYRQILGQGPELLVQFQDESVVDDSQLPKDRFSAERLKGVDSTLKIQPAELGDSAMYLCASSLQDGSSYEQYFGPGTRLTVT.

This chain connects TRBV19 to TRBJ2-3; the D is unclear. The germline V and J ends were trimmed by 9 bases and 0 bases, with 7 bases remaining between them. CDR1 and CDR2 (germline): LNHDA, SQIVND (reference sequence). The CDR3 is made up of 12 amino acids. CDR3: CASGTSTDTQYF. The CDR3 DNA follows: TGTGCCAGCGGTACTAGCACAGATACGCAGTATTTT.

The rearrangement links TRBV28 to TRBJ2-7, with 11 bases that match TRBD1. J gave up 6 bases and V 5 bases, and 3 bases lay outside the gene matches. The CDR3 spans 13 residues. In germline, CDR1 is MDHEN, CDR2 SYDVKM. This CDR3 is CASSEDRGREQYF. In DNA, the CDR3 is TGTGCCAGCAGTGAGGACAGGGGGCGCGAGCAGTACTTC.

The chain links TRBV5-6 to TRBJ1-5; weak D call: TRBD1 (5 bases). Germline V lookup: CDR1 SGHDT, CDR2 YYEEEE. V was trimmed by 0 bases and J by 6 bases, leaving 10 bases between them. The CDR3 sequence is 14 residues long. CDR3 coding DNA: TGTGCCAGCAGCTTGGGACAGACCCCTCAGCCCCAGCATTTT. It specifies CASSLGQTPQPQHF.

In this sample, this clone turned up once. The chain combines TRBV18 with TRBJ1-5; 9 nucleotides agree with TRBD1. V was clipped by 4 bases and J by 6 bases; unmatched bases: 7. Germline CDR1 and CDR2: KGHSH and LQKENI. This CDR3 comprises 15 residues. The CDR3 DNA is TGTGCCAGCTCACAAGGGACAGGGTCCGTTCAGCCCCAGCATTTT. Protein: CASSQGTGSVQPQHF.

The chain joins TRBV7-2 to TRBJ1-1, with D perhaps matching TRBD1 (5 bases). Deletions cut 1 base from V and 5 bases from J, with 14 bases between. This CDR3 is 15 amino acids long. The germline V gene has CDR1 SGHTA and CDR2 FQGNSA. This chain's CDR3 is CASSLGRRGETEAFF. The CDR3 DNA reads TGTGCCAGCAGCTTAGGGCGGAGAGGGGAGACTGAAGCTTTCTTT.

This chain links TRBV2 with TRBJ2-5; perhaps D is TRBD1 or TRBD2 (7 bases each). Trimming took off 6 bases at V and 0 bases at J, with 17 bases between the two ends. Per the germline V gene, CDR1 is SNHLY and CDR2 is FYNNEI. The CDR3 totals 16 residues. CDR3 in DNA: TGTGCCAGCAGCGGGTCAGGGGGAGGGTACCAAGAGACCCAGTACTTC. This translates into CASSGSGGGYQETQYF.

This chain joins TRBV9 and TRBJ2-1; TRBD2 is a possible D gene (6 bases). This CDR3 is 13 amino acids long. The V and J ends lost 0 bases and 8 bases respectively, with 9 bases between them. From germline, CDR1 is SGDLS and CDR2 YYNGEE. DNA for the CDR3: TGTGCCAGCAGCGTAGGGACTAATTATGAGCAGTTCTTC. It yields the protein CASSVGTNYEQFF.

This clone was recorded only once. The genes are TRBV9 and TRBJ1-3; D might be TRBD1 (6 bases). V was pared by 0 bases and J by 0 bases, with 13 bases between. Germline values: CDR1 SGDLS, CDR2 YYNGEE. This CDR3 has 17 residues. For the CDR3, the DNA is TGTGCCAGCAGCGTAGGTCTCAGGGGCGTCTCTGGAAACACCATATATTTT. Its protein product is CASSVGLRGVSGNTIYF.

The chain is built from TRBV28 and TRBJ1-2; maybe TRBD1 (6 bases). CDR1 is MDHEN and CDR2 is SYDVKM in the germline V gene. The CDR3 is 16 amino acids. V was shortened by 6 bases and J by 5 bases, with 22 bases between the two germline ends. CDR3 in amino acids: CASRVTAPQGTYGYTF. The DNA of the CDR3 is TGTGCCAGCAGGGTCACTGCCCCACAGGGCACTTATGGCTACACCTTC.

This rearrangement joins TRBV27 to TRBJ2-3; D is uncertain. V dropped 6 bases and J dropped 1 base, with 14 bases sitting between them. The germline V gene encodes CDR1 MNHEY and CDR2 SMNVEV (reference sequence). This CDR3 is built from 15 residues. In nucleotides, the CDR3 is TGTGCCAGCAGCCAATACCAAGGAGGCACAGATACGCAGTATTTT. Residues: CASSQYQGGTDTQYF.